This T cell receptor beta chain was captured in a study of CD8 T cells in Susac syndrome. Regarding this clonotype: Antigen: not known.

RNA, at roughly 0.5 to 1 ug, was reverse transcribed with random hexamers. An immunoSEQ multiplex PCR generated amplified TCR beta CDR3 products spanning 54 Vbeta and 13 Jbeta. Via MiXCR, TCRdb re-called the immunoSEQ multiplex PCR reads, giving one row per CDR3 protein. Here the sample spans 300,000 to 350,000 distinct CDR3 sequences, around 92% being singletons. Germline V gives CDR1 SEHNR, CDR2 FQNEAQ (reference sequence). With 5 bases removed from V and 5 bases from J, the gap between germline ends came to 15 bases. The CDR3 consists of 14 residues. Whole-study results and caveats: The authors acknowledged that the study's TCR sequencing and HLA analysis involved relatively few individuals.

Input material: CD4+ T cells from PBMCs. This TCR was recovered from a human donor with multiple sclerosis. This sequence joins TRBV7-9 and TRBJ2-5, with a weak D call TRBD1 (5 bases). CDR3 bases: TGTGCCAGCAGCAAAGACAGCCGTTGGGAGACCCAGTACTTC. The encoded protein is CASSKDSRWETQYF.